This T cell receptor (beta chain) comes out of a study of patients and donors after allogeneic stem cell transplantation. TCRdb itself ran the RT-PCR reads through MiXCR, one entry per CDR3 protein. The sample records over 400,000 distinct CDR3 sequences, 16% being singletons. The sequencing input was blood, either unsorted or a sorted T cell fraction (not recorded which). This clonotype was obtained from a human donor who was either an allogeneic HSCT recipient or a stem cell or donor lymphocyte infusion donor (not recorded which). It is not recorded whose cells these are; they may come from a transplant donor.

As DNA, the CDR3 is TGTGCCAGCAGTGAGCGACTAGCGGGAGGTTACAATGAGCAGTTCTTC. Protein: CASSERLAGGYNEQFF. The chain recombines TRBV25-1 with TRBJ2-1, with 13 nucleotides matching TRBD2. The V gene's germline CDR1 is MGHDK and CDR2 SYGVNS. V lost 3 bases and J lost 4; bases outside the gene matches: 3. This CDR3 spans 16 amino acids.